What follows are 14 T cell receptor beta chains derived from one specimen sequenced in a study of regulatory T cells in long-lasting Graves disease. TCR beta libraries were built with iRepertoire HTBI primers and Arm-PCR of CDR3 regions. TCRdb re-analysed the multiplex PCR reads in MiXCR, keeping a single row per CDR3 protein. The data contain around 480,000 distinct CDR3 sequences, roughly 15% of them singletons. The time point was: newly diagnosed GD, antithyroid drugs for less than 3 months. The TCR library was made from RNA that had been extracted from PBMCs in TRIzol. The same specimen was also included in a second study, on T cells in Graves' hyperthyroidism and ophthalmopathy.

The material sequenced was peripheral blood mononuclear cells (PBMCs), taken at new diagnosis, from a patient treated with antithyroid drugs. These receptors were taken from a woman aged 35-65 years with Graves disease.

Many counts were recorded for this clonotype. V gene TRBV11-2 combines with J gene TRBJ1-4; D is uncertain. The CDR3 has 17 residues. V was clipped by 0 bases and J by 4 bases, with 15 bases between them. Germline values: CDR1 SGHAT, CDR2 FQNNGV. The CDR3 DNA sequence: TGTGCCAGCAGCTTAGAAGTCATGGCCCCTAGTAATGAAAAACTGTTTTTT. Amino acid sequence: CASSLEVMAPSNEKLFF.

The DNA of the CDR3 is TGTGCCAGCACCAGCGGGGGGGGCTACGAGCAGTACTTC. This gives the protein CASTSGGGYEQYF. The V call is TRBV6-1, the J call TRBJ2-7; 10 bases map to TRBD2. Germline lookup yields CDR1 MNHNS and CDR2 SASEGT. The V gene end was trimmed by 7 bases and the J gene end by 3 bases; junction bases not matched to a gene: 3. The CDR3 has 13 amino acids.

The J gene is TRBJ1-5, the V gene TRBV19; D is undetermined. V gave up 7 bases and J gave up 7 bases, with 11 bases separating them. Germline values: CDR1 LNHDA, CDR2 SQIVND (reference sequence). The length of the CDR3 is 12 residues. The CDR3 here is CASNRDRQPQHF. CDR3 in DNA: TGTGCCAGTAATAGGGATCGACAGCCCCAGCATTTT.

As DNA, the CDR3 is TGTGCCAGCAGTCCGGGACTAGCGGTGTATGAGCAGTTCTTC. Translating gives CASSPGLAVYEQFF. J is TRBJ2-1 and V is TRBV12-3 or TRBV12-4, with TRBD2 matching 11 bases. CDR3 length equals 14 residues. Unmatched junction bases numbered 5, after V lost 5 bases and J lost 8 bases.

Many counts were recorded for this clonotype. The chain links TRBV3-1 to TRBJ2-7; 9 bases map to TRBD1. CDR3 size: 12 residues. Unmatched junction bases numbered 1, after V lost 4 bases and J lost 6 bases. The V gene's germline CDR1 is LGHDT and CDR2 YNNKEL (reference sequence). CDR3 in amino acids: CASSRQGGEQYF. In DNA, the CDR3 is TGTGCCAGCAGCCGACAGGGGGGCGAGCAGTACTTC.

This clonotype has ten or more counts. V and J are TRBV28 and TRBJ2-1, with a tentative D call TRBD1 (5 bases). The CDR3 spans 14 residues. Germline V CDR1 and CDR2: MDHEN, SYDVKM. V lost 8 bases, J lost 2 bases, and 13 bases lay in between. The chain's CDR3 is CASDRPTPYNEQFF. The CDR3 bases are TGTGCCAGCGACAGACCGACCCCCTACAATGAGCAGTTCTTC.

To note about this clonotype: The junction and the germline gene differ at one end; a read error may be behind it. This chain joins TRBV5-1 and TRBJ1-2; no reliable D call. CDR1 and CDR2 (germline): SGHRS, YFSETQ. The CDR3 runs to 14 residues. CDR3 DNA sequence: TGTGCCAGCAGCCTGGCGAGGGCCCTCTATGGCTACACCTTC. Translated, it gives CASSLARALYGYTF.

This clonotype was detected once. Given a much more abundant clone one base away, this may be a read error. This sequence joins TRBV5-1 and TRBJ1-1; the match to TRBD1 covers 7 bases. V lost 8 bases and J lost 2; bases outside the gene matches: 12. The CDR3 has 15 residues. Per the germline V gene, CDR1 is SGHRS and CDR2 is YFSETQ. The DNA for the CDR3 is TGCGCCAGTGCTTCTGCGGGACAGACAAACACTGAAGCTTTCTTT. Translation gives CASASAGQTNTEAFF.

This clonotype appeared many times. The chain employs TRBV6-5 and TRBJ1-1; D gene uncertain. The germline CDR1 and CDR2 sequences are MNHEY and SVGAGI. V gave up 2 bases and J gave up 4 bases, with 8 bases separating them. The CDR3 contains 13 residues. The CDR3 sequence: CASSYLAPTEAFF. The DNA of the CDR3 is TGTGCCAGCAGTTACCTTGCACCCACTGAAGCTTTCTTT.

In its sample, this clonotype was seen many times. This chain connects TRBV7-9 to TRBJ1-1; 7 nucleotides match TRBD1. The J segment lost 5 bases and the V segment lost 1 base, leaving 1 base of the junction unmatched. CDR1 is SEHNR and CDR2 is FQNEAQ in the germline V gene (reference sequence). This CDR3 has 13 residues. The CDR3 DNA reads TGTGCCAGCAGCTTAGACAGGGGTACTGAAGCTTTCTTT. Translating gives CASSLDRGTEAFF.

This clonotype was counted between two and nine times. A junction end diverges from the germline sequence, so it may reflect a read error. The chain has TRBV6-2 or TRBV6-3 and TRBJ2-1; no clear D gene. The CDR3 covers 13 residues. CDR1 is MNHEY, CDR2 SVGEGT, per germline. The CDR3 loop is CASSLDSHNEQFF. The CDR3 DNA reads TGTGCCAGCAGTCTCGACTCCCACAATGAGCAGTTCTTC.

This clonotype was observed a handful of times. The chain recombines TRBV11-2 with TRBJ1-2; maybe TRBD1 (5 bases). The germline CDR1 and CDR2 sequences are SGHAT and FQNNGV. This CDR3 comprises 18 residues. Trimming stripped 3 bases from V and 2 bases from J, with 22 bases between. Here the CDR3 reads CASSLRAGSNTKNYGYTF. The CDR3 region has the DNA TGTGCCAGCAGCTTGCGCGCAGGGTCCAATACGAAAAACTATGGCTACACCTTC.

J is TRBJ1-6 and V is TRBV19; D might be TRBD1 (6 bases). This CDR3 is 17 amino acids long. The V and J ends lost 5 bases and 3 bases respectively, with 17 bases between them. CDR1 is LNHDA, CDR2 SQIVND, per germline (reference sequence). The CDR3 region is CASSGGAASSYNSPLHF. Written as DNA, the CDR3 is TGTGCCAGTAGTGGGGGGGCCGCGAGTAGCTATAATTCACCCCTCCACTTT.

This clonotype appeared many times. The chain is built from TRBV28 and TRBJ2-1; possible D gene TRBD2, 8 bases. This CDR3 has 17 amino acids. Germline lookup yields CDR1 MDHEN and CDR2 SYDVKM. The V end lost 6 bases, the J end lost 2 bases, and 20 bases lay between the germline ends. The CDR3: CASRPAVSGTAYNEQFF. CDR3 in DNA: TGTGCCAGCAGGCCGGCGGTTAGCGGGACAGCCTACAATGAGCAGTTCTTC. Looking up the rest from reference TRBV28 and TRBJ2-1 gives the full variable domain: DVKVTQSSRYLVKRTGEKVFLECVQDMDHENMFWYRQDPGLGLRLIYFSYDVKMKEKGDIPEGYSVSREKKERFSLILESASTNQTSMYLCASRPAVSGTAYNEQFFGPGTRLTVL.